This TCR beta chain was observed in a study of OX40 agonist ivuxolimab in advanced cancers. Study-wide background: Those enrolled were around 87% male, with a mean age of about 60 years and ages from about 20 to 90.

For this clone: Its antigen is undetermined.

This CDR3 spans 14 amino acids. The junction had 4 bases not matched to a gene; V was cut back by 4 bases and J by 3 bases. Looked up from germline, CDR1 is KGHSH and CDR2 is LQKENI. The repertoire was sequenced with immunoSEQ multiplex PCR; TCRdb's copy has only in-frame clones and lacks some. Here the sample spans roughly 71,000 clones, around 89% being singletons. Findings and caveats of the study: There was clonal expansion of CD4+ and CD8+ blood T cells by week 6 at 0.1 to 3.0 mg/kg. Certain nonresponders likewise exhibited a low normalized T-cell clonal expansion. Among the lowest levels of clonal expansion were found in partial responders at 0.1-3.0 mg/kg.

The chain is built from TRBV18 and TRBJ1-1; 8 bases map to TRBD1. Sequenced material: CD4+ or CD8+ T cells sorted from blood, taken in a trial of the OX40 agonist ivuxolimab. The origin of this receptor is an adult with an advanced solid tumor such as melanoma, head and neck, liver or kidney cancer. Here the CDR3 DNA reads TGTGCCAGCTCACTCCAGACAGGGGACACTGAAGCTTTCTTT. Translation gives CASSLQTGDTEAFF.